The next 18 T cell receptor beta chains were all read from a single sample in a study of radiotherapy plus CTLA-4 blockade in lung cancer. Clones were sequenced by immunoSEQ multiplex PCR, and TCRdb holds only the in-frame ones, with some missing. The sample lists around 130,000 clones; just under 90% were seen once. This sample comprised peripheral blood, obtained from a patient treated with radiotherapy plus ipilimumab. Every receptor here comes from a human donor with non-small cell lung cancer that progressed on radiotherapy plus ipilimumab.

The V gene is TRBV5-1, the J gene TRBJ2-5, with 10 nucleotides matching TRBD2. Trimming removed 2 bases from V and 0 bases from J; junction bases left unmatched: 7. The CDR3 has 17 residues. The germline CDR1 and CDR2 sequences are SGHRS and YFSETQ. The CDR3 loop is CASSLGVSGRNQETQYF. The CDR3 coding sequence is TGCGCCAGCAGCTTAGGAGTTAGCGGGAGGAACCAAGAGACCCAGTACTTC.

As concerns this clone: One end of the junction fails to match germline, which may point to a read error. The V gene is TRBV11-3, the J gene TRBJ2-7; D not certain. Germline CDR1 is SGHNT and CDR2 is YENEEA. This CDR3 has 11 residues. The CDR3 reads CASSAAYEQCF. The CDR3 nucleotides are TGTGCCAGCAGCGCCGCCTACGAGCAGTGCTTC.

The V gene is TRBV5-1, the J gene TRBJ2-7; the D call may be TRBD1 or TRBD2 (5 bases each). The V gene lost 0 bases and the J gene lost 7 bases, with 20 bases spanning the gap. The germline V gene has CDR1 SGHRS and CDR2 YFSETQ. This CDR3 has 16 amino acids. For the CDR3, the DNA is TGCGCCAGCAGCTTGGTTGCCCCACGGAGAGAGGGGGAGCAGTACTTC. This translates into CASSLVAPRREGEQYF. The whole variable domain, filled in from reference TRBV5-1 and TRBJ2-7, reads KAGVTQTPRYLIKTRGQQVTLSCSPISGHRSVSWYQQTPGQGLQFLFEYFSETQRNKGNFPGRFSGRQFSNSRSEMNVSTLELGDSALYLCASSLVAPRREGEQYFGPGTRLTVT.

The chain combines TRBV7-9 with TRBJ1-1; possibly TRBD1 for D (5 bases). V was clipped by 1 base and J by 8 bases, with 5 bases between them. From germline, CDR1 is SEHNR and CDR2 FQNEAQ (reference sequence). The CDR3 runs 11 residues. CDR3 nucleotides: TGTGCCAGCAGCTTAGACAGGGAAGCTTTCTTT. It yields the protein CASSLDREAFF.

The rearrangement joins TRBV9 to TRBJ2-1; a possible D gene is TRBD2 (6 bases). The CDR3 covers 17 residues. The germline V gene has CDR1 SGDLS and CDR2 YYNGEE. Trimming took 6 bases from V and 7 from J, leaving 26 bases between them. CDR3 coding DNA: TGTGCCAGCACCCCCGGGGGAGGCGCTCTGTCCTCTAATGAGCAGTTCTTC. Translation gives CASTPGGGALSSNEQFF.

The chain employs TRBV30 and TRBJ1-1; D is uncertain. Germline V gene lookup returns CDR1 GTSNPN and CDR2 SVGIG (reference sequence). Trimming left V 0 bases short and J 5 bases short, with 4 bases between. CDR3 length equals 11 residues. CDR3 in amino acids: CAWSVQTEAFF. The CDR3 nucleotides read TGTGCCTGGAGTGTCCAAACTGAAGCTTTCTTT.

This chain connects TRBV5-1 to TRBJ2-7, with D possibly matching TRBD1 (6 bases). The germline V gene encodes CDR1 SGHRS and CDR2 YFSETQ. The CDR3 sequence is 16 residues long. V lost 0 bases to trimming and J lost 0 bases, with 13 bases between them. The CDR3 sequence is CASSLGPQGSSYEQYF. The DNA for the CDR3 is TGCGCCAGCAGCTTGGGTCCACAGGGAAGCTCCTACGAGCAGTACTTC.

The chain has TRBV28 and TRBJ2-3; 7 bases agree with TRBD2. There are 15 residues in the CDR3. Trimming cost V 7 bases and J 7 bases; bases outside gene matches: 14. The germline V gene has CDR1 MDHEN and CDR2 SYDVKM. CDR3 protein: CASNTGGAGLNTQYF. As DNA, the CDR3 is TGTGCCAGCAATACGGGGGGTGCGGGGCTCAATACGCAGTATTTT.

V is TRBV5-4 and J is TRBJ1-5; 8 nucleotides match TRBD1. J gave up 5 bases and V 3 bases, and 1 base lay outside the gene matches. Germline V gene sequence: CDR1 SGHNT, CDR2 YYREEE (reference sequence). This CDR3 spans 13 amino acids. The CDR3, as DNA: TGTGCCAGCAGCTCAGGGGGCGATCAGCCCCAGCATTTT. This gives the protein CASSSGGDQPQHF.

The chain is built from TRBV7-8 and TRBJ2-2; 7 bases match TRBD2. The length of the CDR3 is 16 residues. Germline-derived CDR1 and CDR2 are SGHVS and FQNEAQ. Germline trimming cut 0 bases from V and 6 bases from J; bases unmatched to any gene: 7. The chain's CDR3 is CASSLAASGVPGELFF. The CDR3 DNA reads as TGTGCCAGCAGCTTAGCGGCTAGCGGAGTACCCGGGGAGCTGTTTTTT.

The gene calls are TRBV6-1 and TRBJ1-5; 8 positions match TRBD1. V trimming: 4 bases; J trimming: 3 bases; junction bases outside the gene matches: 11. CDR3 length: 17 amino acids. Germline values: CDR1 MNHNS, CDR2 SASEGT. The CDR3 region is CASSARSGDRFNQPQHF. CDR3 coding DNA: TGTGCCAGCAGTGCCCGAAGCGGGGACAGGTTCAATCAGCCCCAGCATTTT.

This clone was detected once. This chain joins TRBV15 and TRBJ2-5; D not resolved. Germline CDR1 reads LNHNV; CDR2 reads YYDKDF (reference sequence). The CDR3 totals 14 residues. V was cut by 1 base and J by 3 bases, with 9 bases left in between. The CDR3 protein is CATSRAGREETQYF. CDR3 DNA sequence: TGTGCCACCAGCAGAGCAGGCCGAGAAGAGACCCAGTACTTC.

This sequence joins TRBV5-1 and TRBJ2-1; maybe TRBD2 (6 bases). There are 14 residues in the CDR3. V was cut by 3 bases and J by 0 bases, with 7 bases left in between. Germline CDR1 is SGHRS and CDR2 is YFSETQ. The CDR3 DNA reads as TGCGCCAGCAGCTCCGGGAGCTCCTACAATGAGCAGTTCTTC. Its protein is CASSSGSSYNEQFF.

The chain joins TRBV6-5 to TRBJ2-7; D might be TRBD2 (5 bases). The CDR3 sequence is 15 residues long. Deletions cut 0 bases from V and 0 bases from J, with 9 bases between. Germline V gene lookup returns CDR1 MNHEY and CDR2 SVGAGI. CDR3 coding DNA: TGTGCCAGCAGTTACTCCCCGAGGGCCTCCTACGAGCAGTACTTC. It is translated as CASSYSPRASYEQYF.

DNA for the CDR3: TGTGCCAGCAGCGTCGGCGGGAGTTGGTACAATGAGCAGTTCTTC. Its translation: CASSVGGSWYNEQFF. This chain uses TRBV9 with TRBJ2-1; 7 nucleotides match TRBD2. J lost 4 bases, V lost 2 bases, and 6 bases had no gene match. The CDR3 is made up of 15 amino acids. The germline V gene has CDR1 SGDLS and CDR2 YYNGEE.

In its sample, this clone was seen a few times. The CDR3 is CASSEGTGSYEQYF. The CDR3 bases are TGTGCCAGCAGTGAGGGGACGGGGTCCTACGAGCAGTACTTC. The V call is TRBV28, the J call TRBJ2-7, with D perhaps being TRBD1 or TRBD2 (5 bases each). The CDR3 runs to 14 residues. Trimming removed 5 bases at V and 1 base at J, with 12 bases between. Per germline, CDR1 MDHEN and CDR2 SYDVKM.

This chain links TRBV27 with TRBJ2-7; tentatively, D is TRBD2 (5 bases). Trimming removed 3 bases at V and 1 base at J, with 13 bases between. Germline lookup yields CDR1 MNHEY and CDR2 SMNVEV (reference sequence). The CDR3 spans 15 residues. CDR3 DNA: TGTGCCAGCAGTTTGGCGGCTAGCAGGTCCTACGAGCAGTACTTC. Encoded protein: CASSLAASRSYEQYF.

The gene calls are TRBV18 and TRBJ2-7, with TRBD2 matching 8 bases. This CDR3 comprises 14 residues. Germline CDR1 reads KGHSH; CDR2 reads LQKENI. The V segment lost 4 bases and the J segment 7 bases; nucleotides outside the gene matches: 9. For the CDR3, the DNA is TGTGCCAGCTCACAATCAGCGGGAGTGGGGGAGCAGTACTTC. This encodes CASSQSAGVGEQYF.